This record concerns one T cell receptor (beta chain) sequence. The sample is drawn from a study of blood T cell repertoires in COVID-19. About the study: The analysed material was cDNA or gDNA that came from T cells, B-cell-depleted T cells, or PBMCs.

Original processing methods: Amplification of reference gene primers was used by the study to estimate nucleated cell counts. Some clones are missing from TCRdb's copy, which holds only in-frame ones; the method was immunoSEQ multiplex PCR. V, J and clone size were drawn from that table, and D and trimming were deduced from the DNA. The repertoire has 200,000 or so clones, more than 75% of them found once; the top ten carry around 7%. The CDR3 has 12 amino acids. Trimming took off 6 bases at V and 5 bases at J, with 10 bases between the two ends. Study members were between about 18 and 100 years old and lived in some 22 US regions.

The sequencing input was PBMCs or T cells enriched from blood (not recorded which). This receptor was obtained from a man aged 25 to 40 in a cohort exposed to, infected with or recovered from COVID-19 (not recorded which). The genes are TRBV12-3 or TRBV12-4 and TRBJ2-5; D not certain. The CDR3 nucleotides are TGTGCCAGCAGCCGCGCCGGGGAGACCCAGTACTTC. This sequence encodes CASSRAGETQYF.